This TCR beta chain was identified during a study of T cell responses to AZD1222 COVID-19 vaccine (dated by TCRdb to about 2021). About the investigation overall: AZD1222 recipients whose second dose came at about 4 weeks and those whose second dose came at about 12 weeks were combined into one group, since spike-specific TCR depth and breadth did not differ between the two schedules. A total of 233 trial participants underwent TCR sequencing, of whom 207 received two doses of AZD1222 and approximately 25 received two doses of the MenACWY control vaccine. Trial participants were enrolled into age subgroups of 18-55, 56-69 and 70-plus years, which contained 148, 28 and 57 TCR-sequenced participants, respectively. The paper as a whole reports these results and caveats: The 56-69-year group was small, and its depth increase did not reach significance, likely because of low power. Because no day 14 peak-response samples were available, the repertoires could be characterized only after the peak T cell response. The vaccine-associated CD4 TCRs covered the entire spike protein, and the dominant responses fell in regions 160-218 and 743-854. Participants were mostly white British, with more females than males. The authors suggested clonal diversity may have been underestimated. After two AZD1222 doses, spike-specific TCR breadth and depth were significantly higher than at day 0 and than in MenACWY recipients. Reportedly, almost half of the unique spike-specific TCRs recognized epitopes lying outside the regions that are mutated in the B.1.351 and B.1.1.7 variants. Only six or seven AZD1222 recipients were SARS-CoV-2 seropositive at baseline, limiting conclusions about previously exposed vaccinees.

V sheds 4 bases and J sheds 4 bases, leaving 15 bases between their ends. The germline V gene supplies CDR1 SGHRS and CDR2 YFSETQ. There are 14 amino acids in the CDR3, from cysteine to phenylalanine inclusive. The DNA shown is the 42-base CDR3, in frame from base 1. The CDR3 regions of human TCRbeta chains were analyzed by immunosequencing. Concerning the study's data processing: Repertoire TCRs were checked for matches against a reference library of SARS-CoV-2-specific TCRs that had been generated using the MIRA antigen-specificity platform. Breadth was defined as the fraction of unique TCRs that were SARS-CoV-2-associated. Depth was defined as the fraction of total T cells that were SARS-CoV-2-associated. Each spike-specific TCR was assigned to its reactive spike region and to a CD4 or CD8 class using the MIRA data. Log10-transformed breadth and depth values were compared by one-way ANOVA with Sidak's multiple comparisons tests. TCRdb stores this immuneACCESS table with in-frame sequences only. Part of the clones is absent; in the studies checked, under half of the shortfall reflects unresolved V genes, and no reason is known for the rest. V, J and clone size were drawn from that table, and D and trimming were deduced from the DNA. The sample has about 86,000 clones on record, 90% of them singletons. The leading ten clones occupy about 2.9% of the sample.

The label giving this sample's time point can be read as: baseline before first vaccination. Vaccinee samples came from UK trials COV001 and COV002, including a single-blind randomized controlled phase 2/3 trial of AZD1222 (ChAdOx1 nCoV-19) in healthy adults. Trial participant PBMC samples were collected at day 0 and day 28 after the second dose for TCRbeta chain sequencing. Remarks on this clone: The antigen this receptor binds is unknown. There are no base qualities to consult, and no much larger clone falls within one base.

The sequence joins TRBV5-1 to TRBJ2-7; the D assignment is uncertain and may be TRBD1 or TRBD2, with 6 bases supporting each. The material sequenced was peripheral blood, taken on day 0 of AZD1222 vaccination. This sequence was found in an adult in good health. The nucleotide sequence reads as follows: TGCGCCAGCAGCCCGGAGGGTAGGGGGTACGAGCAGTACTTC. Translated, this is CASSPEGRGYEQYF.